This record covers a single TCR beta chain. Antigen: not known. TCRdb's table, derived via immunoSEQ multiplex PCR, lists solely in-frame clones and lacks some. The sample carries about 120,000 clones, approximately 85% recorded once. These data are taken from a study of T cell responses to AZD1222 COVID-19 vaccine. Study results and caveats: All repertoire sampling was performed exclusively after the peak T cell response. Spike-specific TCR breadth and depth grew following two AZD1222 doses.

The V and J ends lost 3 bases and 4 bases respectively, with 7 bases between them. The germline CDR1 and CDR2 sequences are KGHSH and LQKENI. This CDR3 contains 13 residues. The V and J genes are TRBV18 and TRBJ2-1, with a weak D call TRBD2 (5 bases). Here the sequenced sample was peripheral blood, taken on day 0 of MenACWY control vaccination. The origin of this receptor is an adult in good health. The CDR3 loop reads CASSPEVYNEQFF. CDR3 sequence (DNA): TGTGCCAGCTCACCGGAGGTTTACAATGAGCAGTTCTTC. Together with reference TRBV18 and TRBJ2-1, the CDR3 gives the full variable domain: NAGVMQNPRHLVRRRGQEARLRCSPMKGHSHVYWYRQLPEEGLKFMVYLQKENIIDESGMPKERFSAEFPKEGPSILRIQQVVRGDSAAYFCASSPEVYNEQFFGPGTRLTVL.